Presented here are 21 T cell receptor beta chains from one specimen sequenced in a study of cytomegalovirus exposure and HLA in healthy donors. The study ran its PCR with 60 Vbeta and 13 Jbeta primers. Generated by immunoSEQ multiplex PCR, the TCRdb table keeps only in-frame clones and is missing some. The table has about 82,000 clones, less than 80% seen once. The source material was PBMCs. The receptors shown here come from a man aged 25-40 years in good health and CMV-seropositive.

This chain connects TRBV5-6 to TRBJ1-1; no definite D call. Germline V gene lookup returns CDR1 SGHDT and CDR2 YYEEEE. With 2 bases removed from V and 4 bases from J, the gap between germline ends came to 6 bases. The CDR3 length is 12 residues. CDR3 region: CASSFGATEAFF. In nucleotides, the CDR3 is TGTGCCAGCAGCTTTGGAGCCACTGAAGCTTTCTTT. The whole variable domain, remainder taken from reference TRBV5-6 and TRBJ1-1, is DAGVTQSPTHLIKTRGQQVTLRCSPKSGHDTVSWYQQALGQGPQFIFQYYEEEERQRGNFPDRFSGHQFPNYSSELNVNALLLGDSALYLCASSFGATEAFFGQGTRLTVV.

The chain combines TRBV19 with TRBJ2-2, with 9 bases identical to TRBD2. Germline assignment: CDR1 LNHDA and CDR2 SQIVND (reference sequence). V trimming: 7 bases; J trimming: 4 bases; junction bases outside the gene matches: 7. The CDR3 covers 15 residues. The CDR3 sequence is CASNSIAGATGELFF. The CDR3 DNA follows: TGTGCCAGTAATTCCATAGCGGGGGCCACCGGGGAGCTGTTTTTT.

V is TRBV9 and J is TRBJ1-2; 8 bases are a match to TRBD1. The germline CDR1 and CDR2 sequences are SGDLS and YYNGEE. Losses at the gene ends were 2 bases for V and 5 bases for J; bases not matched to a gene: 5. The CDR3 runs 14 residues. CDR3 DNA: TGTGCCAGCAGCGTTGGGACAGGAGGTTATGGCTACACCTTC. Protein sequence: CASSVGTGGYGYTF.

The gene calls are TRBV18 and TRBJ1-1; a possible D gene is TRBD1 (6 bases). Trimming took 0 bases from V and 0 from J, leaving 17 bases between them. The CDR3 spans 18 residues. Germline loops: CDR1 KGHSH, CDR2 LQKENI. In nucleotides, the CDR3 is TGTGCCAGCTCACCACCGGGATCCAGGGGCCGGATGAACACTGAAGCTTTCTTT. Its protein is CASSPPGSRGRMNTEAFF.

The chain uses TRBV5-1 and TRBJ2-1; D may be TRBD1 (5 bases). CDR3 length: 14 residues. The V gene lost 0 bases and the J gene lost 10 bases, with 14 bases spanning the gap. Germline values: CDR1 SGHRS, CDR2 YFSETQ. The CDR3 sequence: CASSLGTTSTEQFF. The CDR3 DNA reads as TGCGCCAGCAGCTTGGGGACAACCTCTACGGAGCAGTTCTTC.

This sequence joins TRBV7-8 and TRBJ1-2, with 8 bases lining up with TRBD1. The CDR3 has 15 amino acids. The ends lost 4 bases at V and 2 bases at J; junction bases unmatched: 6. Germline CDR1 is SGHVS and CDR2 is FQNEAQ. The CDR3 here is CASSSRGQGNYGYTF. CDR3 DNA sequence: TGTGCCAGCAGCTCCAGAGGACAGGGAAACTATGGCTACACCTTC. Drawing the rest from reference TRBV7-8 and TRBJ1-2, the complete variable domain is GAGVSQSPRYKVAKRGQDVALRCDPISGHVSLFWYQQALGQGPEFLTYFQNEAQLDKSGLPSDRFFAERPEGSVSTLKIQRTQQEDSAVYLCASSSRGQGNYGYTFGSGTRLTVV.

This clone was counted only a few times. This chain uses TRBV7-2 with TRBJ2-7; 9 bases agree with TRBD2. Germline CDR1 is SGHTA and CDR2 is FQGNSA. This CDR3 is 18 amino acids long. The CDR3 region has the DNA TGTGCGGTTGGAACGGCGGGGGCTAGCGGGACTCATCTCTACGAGCAGTACTTC. Translated: CAVGTAGASGTHLYEQYF.

The J gene is TRBJ2-3, the V gene TRBV6-1; D might be TRBD1 (6 bases). CDR1 is MNHNS and CDR2 is SASEGT in the germline V gene. Trimming took off 8 bases at V and 5 bases at J, with 20 bases between the two ends. This CDR3 has 15 amino acids. The chain's CDR3 is CASRTGLEERDTQYF. The CDR3 DNA reads as TGTGCCAGCCGTACAGGGTTGGAGGAGAGAGATACGCAGTATTTT.

The CDR3 protein is CASRSTGVYGYTF. CDR3 nucleotides: TGTGCCAGCAGGAGCACAGGGGTTTATGGCTACACCTTC. The chain uses TRBV9 and TRBJ1-2; 7 nucleotides align to TRBD1. Germline assignment: CDR1 SGDLS and CDR2 YYNGEE. Trimming removed 5 bases from V and 5 bases from J; junction bases left unmatched: 6. The CDR3 has 13 residues.

The chain links TRBV2 to TRBJ2-3, with D perhaps TRBD2 (6 bases). Trimming took off 6 bases at V and 4 bases at J, with 20 bases between the two ends. The CDR3 covers 16 residues. The V gene's germline CDR1 is SNHLY and CDR2 FYNNEI. The CDR3 reads CASSQAGTLASDTQYF. DNA of the CDR3: TGTGCCAGCAGCCAAGCCGGGACTCTAGCCTCAGATACGCAGTATTTT.

The CDR3 loop reads CASSVGVAGGLGETQYF. CDR3 nucleotides: TGTGCCAGCAGCGTAGGGGTAGCGGGGGGGCTAGGAGAGACCCAGTACTTC. V and J are TRBV9 and TRBJ2-5; the match to TRBD2 covers 11 bases. The CDR3 contains 17 residues. The germline V gene encodes CDR1 SGDLS and CDR2 YYNGEE. With 0 bases clipped from V and 4 bases from J, the junction kept 8 bases outside the gene matches.

Comment on this clone: Relative to the germline gene, one junction end is altered; a read error may explain this. The chain employs TRBV6-1 and TRBJ2-7; 8 nucleotides agree with TRBD1. CDR1 and CDR2 (germline): MNHNS, SASEGT. This CDR3 spans 17 amino acids. CDR3 in DNA: TGTGCCAGCAGCGAAGTACGGACAGGGAAGTCCCTCTACGAGCAGTACTTC. It yields the protein CASSEVRTGKSLYEQYF.

This clone was seen more than once but under ten times. The rearrangement links TRBV5-1 to TRBJ1-3; no clear D gene. Looked up from germline, CDR1 is SGHRS and CDR2 is YFSETQ. The CDR3 has 16 amino acids. V was shortened by 1 base and J by 0 bases, with 11 bases between the two germline ends. CDR3 sequence: CASSLWAGSSGNTIYF. CDR3 coding DNA: TGCGCCAGCAGCTTGTGGGCAGGTAGCTCTGGAAACACCATATATTTT.

The CDR3 bases are TGTGCCTGGAGCAAAGAGGGCTCTGGAAACACCATATATTTT. This encodes CAWSKEGSGNTIYF. The chain links TRBV30 to TRBJ1-3; D uncertain. The ends were cut back, 3 bases at V and 0 bases at J, with 9 bases in the middle. This CDR3 comprises 14 residues. Germline lookup yields CDR1 GTSNPN and CDR2 SVGIG (reference sequence).

V usage is TRBV6-5 and J usage is TRBJ2-1; possible D gene TRBD2, 5 bases. V dropped 2 bases and J dropped 5 bases, with 10 bases sitting between them. Germline V gene data show CDR1 as MNHEY and CDR2 as SVGAGI. This CDR3 has 14 residues. CDR3 sequence reads: CASSYPAGDNEQFF. The DNA of the CDR3 is TGTGCCAGCAGTTACCCGGCGGGTGACAATGAGCAGTTCTTC.

This clone was recorded a few times. V usage is TRBV7-2 and J usage is TRBJ2-7; D perhaps matches TRBD2 (6 bases). The CDR3 is 16 amino acids. Germline V CDR1 and CDR2: SGHTA, FQGNSA. Trimming stripped 1 base from V and 0 bases from J, with 13 bases between. CDR3 amino acids: CASSLVGGKNSYEQYF. CDR3 in DNA: TGTGCCAGCAGCTTAGTTGGAGGGAAGAACTCCTACGAGCAGTACTTC.

This sequence joins TRBV6-5 and TRBJ2-3; no clear D. This CDR3 is 13 amino acids long. From germline, CDR1 is MNHEY and CDR2 SVGAGI. V was clipped by 8 bases and J by 0 bases, with 9 bases between them. The CDR3 DNA sequence: TGTGCCAGCGCCGGTTTTAGCACAGATACGCAGTATTTT. Encoded protein: CASAGFSTDTQYF.

By share, this clone ranks as medium-sized. The chain recombines TRBV28 with TRBJ2-5; 8 bases line up with TRBD2. Germline-derived CDR1 and CDR2 are MDHEN and SYDVKM. The V segment lost 5 bases and the J segment 5 bases; nucleotides outside the gene matches: 16. CDR3 length: 17 amino acids. CDR3 residues: CASSLLPLGASGETQYF. The DNA of the CDR3 is TGTGCCAGCAGTCTACTCCCACTGGGGGCTAGCGGGGAGACCCAGTACTTC.

The rearrangement uses TRBV5-1 and TRBJ1-2; D possibly corresponds to TRBD1 (5 bases). The CDR3 is 14 residues long. Deletions cut 0 bases from V and 4 bases from J, with 10 bases between. Germline assignment: CDR1 SGHRS and CDR2 YFSETQ. CDR3 region: CASSLGQGSYGYTF. Written as DNA, the CDR3 is TGCGCCAGCAGCTTGGGTCAGGGATCCTATGGCTACACCTTC. Drawing the rest from reference TRBV5-1 and TRBJ1-2, the complete variable domain is KAGVTQTPRYLIKTRGQQVTLSCSPISGHRSVSWYQQTPGQGLQFLFEYFSETQRNKGNFPGRFSGRQFSNSRSEMNVSTLELGDSALYLCASSLGQGSYGYTFGSGTRLTVV.

This rearrangement joins TRBV7-3 to TRBJ2-5, with 9 positions matching TRBD1. Judging by the DNA end, TRBJ2-7 fits better; the J call may be wrong. Germline V gene lookup returns CDR1 SGHTA and CDR2 FQGTGA. The CDR3 length is 15 residues. CDR3 residues: CASSSGTGSPYEQYF. In DNA, the CDR3 is TGTGCCAGCAGCTCCGGGACAGGGAGCCCCTACGAGCAGTACTTC.

The V and J genes are TRBV29-1 and TRBJ2-5, with 7 nucleotides matching TRBD1. With V trimmed by 3 bases and J by 4 bases, 8 bases remained unmatched. Germline CDR1 and CDR2: SQVTM and ANQGSEA. The CDR3 covers 14 residues. CDR3 in amino acids: CSVEGQLLRETQYF. Written as DNA, the CDR3 is TGCAGCGTTGAGGGACAGCTATTACGAGAGACCCAGTACTTC.